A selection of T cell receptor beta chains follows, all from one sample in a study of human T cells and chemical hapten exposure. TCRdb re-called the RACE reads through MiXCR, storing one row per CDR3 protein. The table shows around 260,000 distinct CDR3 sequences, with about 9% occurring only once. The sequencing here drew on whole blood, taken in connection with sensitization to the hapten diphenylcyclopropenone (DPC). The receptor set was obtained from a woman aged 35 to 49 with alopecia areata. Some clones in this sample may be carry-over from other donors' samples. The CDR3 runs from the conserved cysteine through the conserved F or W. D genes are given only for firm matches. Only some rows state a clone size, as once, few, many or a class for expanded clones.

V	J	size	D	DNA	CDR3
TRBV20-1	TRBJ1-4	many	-	TGCAGTGCTGCCCCTTGGATCTTGAATGAAAAACTGTTTTTT	CSAAPWILNEKLFF
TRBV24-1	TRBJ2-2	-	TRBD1	TGTGCCACCAGTGCATCTATGGGACAGGGAGCGGGCACCGGGGAGCTGTTTTTT	CATSASMGQGAGTGELFF
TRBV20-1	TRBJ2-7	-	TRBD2	TGCAGTGCCGTAGCGGGAGGAAGAACCTACGAGCAGTACTTC	CSAVAGGRTYEQYF
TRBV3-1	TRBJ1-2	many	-	TGTGCCAGCAGCACGGGGATCTATGGCTACACCTTC	CASSTGIYGYTF
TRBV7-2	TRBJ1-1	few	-	TGTGCCAGCAGCCCCCCTGGGCCTCGGGGAGCTTTCTTT	CASSPPGPRGAFF
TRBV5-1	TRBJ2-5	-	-	TGCGCCAGCAGCTTGGGACAGGCCGAGGTCCAGTACTTC	CASSLGQAEVQYF
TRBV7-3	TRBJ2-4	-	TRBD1	TGTGCCAGCAGTTTACCAGGACAGGGGATTCAGTACTTC	CASSLPGQGIQYF
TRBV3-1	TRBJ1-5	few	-	TGTGCCAGCAGCCAAGCACCCGGGGTTCAGCCCCAGCATTTT	CASSQAPGVQPQHF
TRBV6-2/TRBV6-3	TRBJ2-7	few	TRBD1	TGTGCCAGTCATGGCGGGACAGGGCGCTACGAGCAGTACTTC	CASHGGTGRYEQYF
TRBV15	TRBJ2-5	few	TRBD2	TGTGCCACCAGCAGTATCGCCGGGAGGGAGACCCAGTACTTC	CATSSIAGRETQYF
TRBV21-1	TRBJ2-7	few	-	TGTGCCAGCCGTTTCAGGGTATTTATTGGGAGCTCCTACGAGCAGTACTTC	CASRFRVFIGSSYEQYF
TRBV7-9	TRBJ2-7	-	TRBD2	TGTGCCAGCAGCCCGGGACTAGGCAACGAGCAGTACTTC	CASSPGLGNEQYF
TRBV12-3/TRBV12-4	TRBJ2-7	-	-	TGTGCCAGCAGTCTGCGGACCGGTTCCTACGAGCAGTACTTC	CASSLRTGSYEQYF
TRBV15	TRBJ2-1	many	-	TGTGCCACCAGCTCTACCCGAAGGGGTCTCACGTTAGGTGAGCAGTTCTTC	CATSSTRRGLTLGEQFF
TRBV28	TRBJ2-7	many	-	TGTGCCAGCAGTCTTTCAGGGATCTCCTACGAGCAGTACTTC	CASSLSGISYEQYF
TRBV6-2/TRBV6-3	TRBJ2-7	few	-	TGTGCCAGCACCAGGCTGAGCTCCTACGAGCAGTACTTC	CASTRLSSYEQYF